Listed here are 17 T cell receptor beta chains from one sample, sequenced in a study of graft-versus-host responses after intestinal transplantation. No antigen has been identified for these receptors. Profiled with immunoSEQ multiplex PCR; TCRdb holds only in-frame clones, not every one. The repertoire holds 88,000 or so clones, with around 90% as singletons. This sample comprised unstimulated CD4+ T cells sorted from spleen or lymph node cells, obtained before intestinal transplant. The receptors shown here come from a human donor who received an intestinal transplant.

The rearrangement joins TRBV11-2 to TRBJ1-4; the D gene is possibly TRBD1 (6 bases). V shed 6 bases and J shed 2 bases, with 13 bases lying between them. Germline-derived CDR1 and CDR2 are SGHAT and FQNNGV. CDR3 length equals 15 residues. Here the CDR3 DNA reads TGTGCCAGCAGGCAGATCCAGGGGACTAATGAAAAACTGTTTTTT. It encodes CASRQIQGTNEKLFF. Drawing the rest from reference TRBV11-2 and TRBJ1-4, the complete variable domain is EAGVAQSPRYKIIEKRQSVAFWCNPISGHATLYWYQQILGQGPKLLIQFQNNGVVDDSQLPKDRFSAERLKGVDSTLKIQPAKLEDSAVYLCASRQIQGTNEKLFFGSGTQLSVL.

This sequence joins TRBV5-1 and TRBJ2-2, with 8 nucleotides matching TRBD1. Trimming took 2 bases from V and 4 from J; bases not matched to a gene: 4. The CDR3 length is 15 residues. Germline values: CDR1 SGHRS, CDR2 YFSETQ. CDR3 sequence: CASSFRTGITGELFF. The CDR3 DNA reads as TGCGCCAGCAGCTTCAGGACAGGGATCACCGGGGAGCTGTTTTTT.

The chain couples TRBV5-1 to TRBJ2-3; D remains unclear. Trimming removed 0 bases at V and 1 base at J, with 9 bases between. CDR3 length: 15 amino acids. CDR1 is SGHRS and CDR2 is YFSETQ in the germline V gene. The CDR3 reads CASSLAWSGTDTQYF. CDR3 nucleotides: TGCGCCAGCAGCTTGGCCTGGAGCGGCACAGATACGCAGTATTTT.

This rearrangement joins TRBV27 to TRBJ2-5; TRBD2 aligns across 7 bases. Trimming at V came to 5 bases and at J to 0 bases, leaving 6 bases not matched to a gene. Germline V gene lookup returns CDR1 MNHEY and CDR2 SMNVEV (reference sequence). The CDR3 runs 15 residues. The CDR3 here is CASSPPGGYQETQYF. The CDR3 DNA is TGTGCCAGCAGTCCTCCGGGAGGATACCAAGAGACCCAGTACTTC.

The gene calls are TRBV7-9 and TRBJ1-5, with no clear D. Per the germline V gene, CDR1 is SEHNR and CDR2 is FQNEAQ (reference sequence). V lost 5 bases to trimming and J lost 6 bases, with 11 bases between them. The CDR3 spans 13 residues. DNA of the CDR3: TGTGCCAGCAGCCTGCCCGGAGGTCAGCCCCAGCATTTT. Translated, it gives CASSLPGGQPQHF.

This clone occurred once. The V gene is TRBV6-4, the J gene TRBJ2-7, with 7 bases identical to TRBD2. V was clipped by 6 bases and J by 0 bases; unmatched bases: 8. This CDR3 has 15 residues. The germline gives CDR1 MRHNA, CDR2 SNTAGT. The CDR3 spells CASRGSGFSSYEQYF. In DNA form, the CDR3 reads TGTGCCAGCAGGGGTAGCGGGTTTAGCTCCTACGAGCAGTACTTC.

J is TRBJ1-1 and V is TRBV7-8; 7 bases are a match to TRBD1. Germline-derived CDR1 and CDR2 are SGHVS and FQNEAQ. The V segment lost 6 bases and the J segment 3 bases; nucleotides outside the gene matches: 10. This CDR3 has 15 residues. CDR3 in amino acids: CASRGTGTVDTEAFF. In DNA, the CDR3 is TGTGCCAGCAGGGGAACCGGGACAGTCGACACTGAAGCTTTCTTT.

The chain joins TRBV27 to TRBJ2-3; D gene ambiguous. The germline V gene has CDR1 MNHEY and CDR2 SMNVEV (reference sequence). V was shortened by 5 bases and J by 2 bases, with 8 bases between the two germline ends. The CDR3 has 13 amino acids. In nucleotides, the CDR3 is TGTGCCAGCAGTATACAGTACACAGATACGCAGTATTTT. Translation gives CASSIQYTDTQYF.

The J gene is TRBJ1-4, the V gene TRBV5-6, with TRBD1 matching 7 bases. Germline V gene sequence: CDR1 SGHDT, CDR2 YYEEEE. This CDR3 contains 15 residues. V dropped 3 bases and J dropped 4; count of bases not matched to a gene: 6. The CDR3 loop reads CASSSTGLGNEKLFF. The CDR3 nucleotides read TGTGCCAGCAGCTCGACAGGGTTGGGTAATGAAAAACTGTTTTTT.

V gene TRBV14 combines with J gene TRBJ1-5, with 12 bases that match TRBD1. The length of the CDR3 is 16 residues. The germline CDR1 and CDR2 sequences are SGHDN and FVKESK. The J segment lost 5 bases and the V segment lost 1 base, leaving 3 bases of the junction unmatched. Here the CDR3 DNA reads TGTGCCAGCAGCCAAGGGGACAGGGGGCCTGATCAGCCCCAGCATTTT. The encoded protein is CASSQGDRGPDQPQHF.

The chain is built from TRBV10-3 and TRBJ2-7, with D unresolved. V lost 3 bases to trimming and J lost 1 base, with 10 bases between them. CDR1 ENHRY and CDR2 SYGVKD come from the germline V gene. The CDR3 consists of 14 residues. The CDR3 DNA reads TGTGCCATCAGTGACCAGGCGATATCCTACGAGCAGTACTTC. Protein: CAISDQAISYEQYF.

The gene calls are TRBV7-8 and TRBJ1-4, with 7 bases matching TRBD1. Trimming took 4 bases from V and 5 from J; bases not matched to a gene: 4. CDR1 SGHVS and CDR2 FQNEAQ come from the germline V gene. This CDR3 contains 14 residues. In nucleotides, the CDR3 is TGTGCCAGCAGCTGGGACAGACCAAATGAAAAACTGTTTTTT. This sequence encodes CASSWDRPNEKLFF.

This chain uses TRBV7-3 with TRBJ2-2; D might be TRBD1 (5 bases). CDR3 size: 16 residues. Trimming took off 1 base at V and 0 bases at J, with 9 bases between the two ends. Germline values: CDR1 SGHTA, CDR2 FQGTGA. Here the CDR3 reads CASSLRKGANTGELFF. CDR3 nucleotide sequence: TGTGCCAGCAGCTTAAGGAAAGGGGCGAACACCGGGGAGCTGTTTTTT.

V gene TRBV7-2 combines with J gene TRBJ2-7; D is unresolved. With 1 base removed from V and 4 bases from J, the gap between germline ends came to 11 bases. The CDR3 is made up of 14 amino acids. The germline CDR1 and CDR2 sequences are SGHTA and FQGNSA. For the CDR3, the DNA is TGTGCCAGCAGCTTAGTAGGTGGGCGATACGAGCAGTACTTC. It codes for CASSLVGGRYEQYF.

This chain links TRBV5-6 with TRBJ1-6, with a tentative D call TRBD1 (5 bases). CDR1 SGHDT and CDR2 YYEEEE come from the germline V gene. V was shortened by 5 bases and J by 0 bases, with 15 bases between the two germline ends. The length of the CDR3 is 17 residues. CDR3 sequence reads: CASRLRGASSYNSPLHF. In nucleotides, the CDR3 is TGTGCCAGCAGGTTACGCGGGGCCAGCTCCTATAATTCACCCCTCCACTTT.

The rearrangement uses TRBV10-3 and TRBJ1-5; D ambiguous. Germline lookup yields CDR1 ENHRY and CDR2 SYGVKD. Trimming stripped 6 bases from V and 4 bases from J, with 16 bases between. The CDR3 loop spans 15 amino acids. The CDR3: CAISSASSGNQPQHF. CDR3 nucleotides: TGTGCCATCAGCTCTGCTAGCTCCGGGAATCAGCCCCAGCATTTT.

The chain employs TRBV19 and TRBJ2-6; TRBD1 is a possible D gene (6 bases). V was clipped by 5 bases and J by 0 bases, with 20 bases between them. This CDR3 spans 19 amino acids. Germline V gene sequence: CDR1 LNHDA, CDR2 SQIVND (reference sequence). The CDR3 region has the DNA TGTGCCAGTAGTGGGGTCTTAGGACAGCGAAGCTCTGGGGCCAACGTCCTGACTTTC. Translated: CASSGVLGQRSSGANVLTF.